The rows below give T cell receptor beta chains drawn from one sample of a study of Ad26.COV2.S vaccination and SARS-CoV-2 variants. Clones were read by immunoSEQ multiplex PCR, and TCRdb kept only the in-frame ones, dropping some. This sample has about 220,000 clones, with around nine tenths found just once. Sequenced here: peripheral blood, sampled in a trial of Ad26.COV2.S vaccine versus placebo. These receptors all come from a person between 18 and 60 years old who received the Ad26.COV2.S COVID-19 vaccine or a placebo. The CDR3 runs from the conserved cysteine through the conserved F or W. D genes are given only for firm matches. Clone size is stated in some rows and not others, as once, few, many or a class when expanded.

cdr3_nt: TGTGCCAGCAGCCTCGGGACTAGCGGGGGGCCCAATGAGCAGTTCTTC; cdr3_aa: CASSLGTSGGPNEQFF; v_call: TRBV3-1/TRBV3-2; d_call: TRBD2; j_call: TRBJ2-1; clone_size: NA
cdr3_nt: TGTGCCAGCAGTATCACAGGGCATAATCAGCCCCAGCATTTT; cdr3_aa: CASSITGHNQPQHF; v_call: TRBV28; d_call: NA; j_call: TRBJ1-5; clone_size: NA
cdr3_nt: TGTGCCAGCAGACCCCCGGGACTAGCGGTCCAAGAGACCCAGTACTTC; cdr3_aa: CASRPPGLAVQETQYF; v_call: TRBV7-2; d_call: TRBD2; j_call: TRBJ2-5; clone_size: NA
cdr3_nt: TGTGCCAGCAGGGCTCCCGACCTATCCCACGAGCAGTACTTC; cdr3_aa: CASRAPDLSHEQYF; v_call: TRBV2; d_call: NA; j_call: TRBJ2-7; clone_size: NA
cdr3_nt: TGCGCCAGCAGTGGGCAGGGTGTTGGCTACACCTTC; cdr3_aa: CASSGQGVGYTF; v_call: TRBV10-2; d_call: NA; j_call: TRBJ1-2; clone_size: NA
cdr3_nt: TGTGCCAGCAGCTTGGGTCCTAGCACAGATACGCAGTATTTT; cdr3_aa: CASSLGPSTDTQYF; v_call: TRBV7-3; d_call: NA; j_call: TRBJ2-3; clone_size: NA
cdr3_nt: TGTGCCAGCAGTGAACACAGGGACTACGAGCAGTACTTC; cdr3_aa: CASSEHRDYEQYF; v_call: TRBV6-1; d_call: NA; j_call: TRBJ2-7; clone_size: NA
cdr3_nt: TGTGCCAGCAGTGAATACCATAGTGTATATGGCTACACCTTC; cdr3_aa: CASSEYHSVYGYTF; v_call: TRBV25-1; d_call: NA; j_call: TRBJ1-2; clone_size: NA
cdr3_nt: TGTGCCAGCAGCTTAGATGTGGGCCGCGGGGAGCTGTTTTTT; cdr3_aa: CASSLDVGRGELFF; v_call: TRBV7-2; d_call: NA; j_call: TRBJ2-2; clone_size: NA
cdr3_nt: TGTGCCAGCAGCTTGACAGGGGGCTACTATGGCTACACCTTC; cdr3_aa: CASSLTGGYYGYTF; v_call: TRBV7-3; d_call: TRBD1; j_call: TRBJ1-2; clone_size: NA
cdr3_nt: TGTGCCAGCAGTTTCGCGACAGGGGGCGAGCAGTACTTC; cdr3_aa: CASSFATGGEQYF; v_call: TRBV28; d_call: TRBD1; j_call: TRBJ2-7; clone_size: once
cdr3_nt: TGTGCCAGCAGCCTGGACAGGGTCCAGGAAAAACTGTTTTTT; cdr3_aa: CASSLDRVQEKLFF; v_call: TRBV28; d_call: TRBD1; j_call: TRBJ1-4; clone_size: NA
cdr3_nt: TGTGCCACCGGGATCCGGGGCGGCACCGGGGAGCTGTTTTTT; cdr3_aa: CATGIRGGTGELFF; v_call: TRBV24-1; d_call: NA; j_call: TRBJ2-2; clone_size: few
cdr3_nt: TGCGCCAGCAGCCAAGACCCCGGTGGGGGGAACACCGGGGAGCTGTTTTTT; cdr3_aa: CASSQDPGGGNTGELFF; v_call: TRBV4-1; d_call: NA; j_call: TRBJ2-2; clone_size: once
cdr3_nt: TGCGCCAGCAGCCAAGATCGCGGTAACAGAGCGGCTGAAGCTTTCTTT; cdr3_aa: CASSQDRGNRAAEAFF; v_call: TRBV4-3; d_call: NA; j_call: TRBJ1-1; clone_size: NA
cdr3_nt: TGTGCCTGGACTACTCAAAGGCGGCAGGGACTAGAGGTACACACCATATATTTT; cdr3_aa: CAWTTQRRQGLEVHTIYF; v_call: TRBV30; d_call: NA; j_call: TRBJ1-3; clone_size: NA
cdr3_nt: TGCGCCAGCAGGGACGAGGATGCGGTTAAAAGGATGCAGTTCTTC; cdr3_aa: CASRDEDAVKRMQFF; v_call: TRBV10-2; d_call: NA; j_call: TRBJ2-1; clone_size: NA
cdr3_nt: TGTGCCAGTAGTATGACTAGGGGGATCCGGAACAATGAGCAGTTCTTC; cdr3_aa: CASSMTRGIRNNEQFF; v_call: TRBV19; d_call: NA; j_call: TRBJ2-1; clone_size: NA
cdr3_nt: TGTGCCAGCAGCAAAGTTCCGGGCCCGGGACAGGGACTGGCCCAGTACTTC; cdr3_aa: CASSKVPGPGQGLAQYF; v_call: TRBV21-1; d_call: NA; j_call: TRBJ2-5; clone_size: NA
cdr3_nt: TGTGCCAGCAGTTACGTGGACAGGGGGTATGGCTACACCTTC; cdr3_aa: CASSYVDRGYGYTF; v_call: TRBV6-5; d_call: TRBD1; j_call: TRBJ1-2; clone_size: NA
cdr3_nt: TGTGCCAGCAGTTTGGCCGGGGGGGCAGAAGGCTACACCTTC; cdr3_aa: CASSLAGGAEGYTF; v_call: TRBV27; d_call: NA; j_call: TRBJ1-2; clone_size: few